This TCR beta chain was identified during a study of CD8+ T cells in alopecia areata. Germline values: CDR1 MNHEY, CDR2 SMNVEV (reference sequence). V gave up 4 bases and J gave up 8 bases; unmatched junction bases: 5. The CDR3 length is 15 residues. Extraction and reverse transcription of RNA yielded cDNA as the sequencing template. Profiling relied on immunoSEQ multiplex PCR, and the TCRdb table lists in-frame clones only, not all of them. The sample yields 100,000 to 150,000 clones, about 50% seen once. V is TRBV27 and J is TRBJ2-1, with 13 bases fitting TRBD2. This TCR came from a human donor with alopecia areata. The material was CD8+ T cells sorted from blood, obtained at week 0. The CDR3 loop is CASSSRLAGGHEQFF. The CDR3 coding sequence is TGTGCCAGCAGTTCTCGACTAGCGGGGGGTCATGAGCAGTTCTTC.